Shown below are 26 T cell receptor beta chains from a single sample sequenced in a study of regulatory T cells in long-lasting Graves disease (dated by TCRdb to the early 2020s). Libraries were made using multiplex PCR. Sequencing took place on an Illumina HiSeq 4000. iRepertoire HTBI primers and Arm-PCR amplification of CDR3 regions were used to construct TCR beta libraries. TCRdb ran its own pipeline on the public reads, namely fastp trimming at Q25 and MiXCR clone calling, and kept in-frame beta chains. Under each unique CDR3 protein, matching rows form one entry showing the most common genes and DNA. For this sample the table gives roughly 510,000 distinct CDR3 sequences, of which about 16% were detected only once. The ten largest clones represent around 12% of the sample. The time point label here, explained by the study, means: newly diagnosed GD, antithyroid drugs for less than 3 months. For both TCR sequencing and RNA sequencing, RNA was extracted from PBMCs in TRIzol.

In addition, the sample was reused for a study of T cells in Graves' hyperthyroidism and ophthalmopathy.

The sequencing here drew on peripheral blood mononuclear cells (PBMCs), taken at new diagnosis, from a patient treated with antithyroid drugs. These receptors originate from a man between 18 and 29 years old with Graves disease. Donor details come from another sample of the same person, matched by shared clones.

The chain couples TRBV27 to TRBJ1-5, with 7 bases identical to TRBD1. Germline values: CDR1 MNHEY, CDR2 SMNVEV (reference sequence). The CDR3 is 15 amino acids. The V and J ends lost 2 bases and 3 bases, in that order; junction bases with no gene match: 4. Here the CDR3 reads CASSLIGQVNQPQHF. The CDR3 nucleotides are TGTGCCAGCAGTTTAATCGGACAGGTCAATCAGCCCCAGCATTTT.

This clonotype has only a few counts. The gene calls are TRBV30 and TRBJ1-2, with a weak D call TRBD1 (5 bases). CDR3 length: 15 residues. V lost 1 base, J lost 7 bases, and 19 bases lay in between. The germline V gene encodes CDR1 GTSNPN and CDR2 SVGIG (reference sequence). The CDR3 here is CAWSGQGPLPGGYTF. The CDR3 bases are TGTGCCTGGAGTGGGCAGGGCCCCCTCCCCGGTGGCTACACCTTC.

The rearrangement uses TRBV20-1 and TRBJ1-2; D uncertain. In germline, CDR1 is DFQATT, CDR2 SNEGSKA (reference sequence). Trimming shortened V by 3 bases and J by 4 bases, and 9 bases separated the two germline ends. The CDR3 sequence is 12 residues long. CDR3 protein: CSASGESYGYTF. For the CDR3, the DNA is TGCAGTGCTAGTGGAGAGTCCTATGGCTACACCTTC.

The rearrangement links TRBV2 to TRBJ2-1; no reliable D call. Germline V gene sequence: CDR1 SNHLY, CDR2 FYNNEI. The CDR3 is made up of 13 amino acids. V was trimmed by 2 bases and J by 7 bases, leaving 9 bases between them. CDR3 nucleotide sequence: TGTGCCAGCAGTGAACAGGTGGCGAATGAGCAGTTCTTC. Translating gives CASSEQVANEQFF.

This clonotype was seen ten or more times. The genes are TRBV28 and TRBJ1-5; no clear D. The CDR3 loop spans 14 amino acids. The germline CDR1 and CDR2 sequences are MDHEN and SYDVKM. With 4 bases removed from V and 6 bases from J, the gap between germline ends came to 13 bases. The CDR3: CASSSGWGGQPQHF. In DNA form, the CDR3 reads TGTGCCAGCAGTTCGGGGTGGGGTGGTCAGCCCCAGCATTTT.

This clonotype was seen repeatedly, ten times or more. The gene calls are TRBV2 and TRBJ1-1; D might be TRBD1 (6 bases). The CDR3 length is 13 residues. Germline CDR1 is SNHLY and CDR2 is FYNNEI. V lost 6 bases and J lost 2, with 10 bases in between. The DNA for the CDR3 is TGTGCCAGCAGCAAACAGGGAAACACTGAAGCTTTCTTT. Translated: CASSKQGNTEAFF.

The V call is TRBV19, the J call TRBJ2-3; a weak D match, TRBD1 (5 bases). The V end was cut by 6 bases, the J end by 2 bases, with 12 bases between. This CDR3 comprises 14 residues. Germline V gene sequence: CDR1 LNHDA, CDR2 SQIVND (reference sequence). Written as DNA, the CDR3 is TGTGCCAGTAGCCTCAGGGCAGCCACAGATACGCAGTATTTT. This codes for CASSLRAATDTQYF. The variable domain in full, with the rest retrieved from reference TRBV19 and TRBJ2-3, is DGGITQSPKYLFRKEGQNVTLSCEQNLNHDAMYWYRQDPGQGLRLIYYSQIVNDFQKGDIAEGYSVSREKKESFPLTVTSAQKNPTAFYLCASSLRAATDTQYFGPGTRLTVL.

This clonotype was seen more than once but under ten times. The chain has TRBV4-2 and TRBJ2-7, with a tentative D call TRBD2 (7 bases). V was trimmed by 0 bases and J by 6 bases, leaving 12 bases between them. This CDR3 has 14 amino acids. The germline CDR1 and CDR2 sequences are LGHNA and YNFKEQ. The CDR3 loop reads CASSQDNREGEQYF. The CDR3, as DNA: TGTGCCAGCAGCCAAGATAACAGGGAGGGCGAGCAGTACTTC.

This clonotype has a handful of counts. The CDR3 spells CASSRTGLAGGPPEQYF. The CDR3 DNA reads TGTGCCAGCAGCCGTACCGGACTAGCGGGAGGCCCCCCCGAGCAGTACTTC. The chain uses TRBV3-1 and TRBJ2-7; 14 bases line up with TRBD2. Germline V gene sequence: CDR1 LGHDT, CDR2 YNNKEL (reference sequence). This CDR3 region has 17 residues. Unmatched junction bases numbered 11, after V lost 4 bases and J lost 6 bases.

This clonotype appeared a few times. The chain's CDR3 is CAWSLDNRYEQYF. Written as DNA, the CDR3 is TGTGCCTGGAGTTTGGACAACCGCTACGAGCAGTACTTC. The chain employs TRBV30 and TRBJ2-7; a possible D gene is TRBD1 (5 bases). The CDR3 loop spans 13 amino acids. V gave up 2 bases and J gave up 3 bases, with 11 bases separating them. Germline lookup yields CDR1 GTSNPN and CDR2 SVGIG (reference sequence).

This clonotype was seen only a few times. The chain couples TRBV6-1 to TRBJ1-5; D remains ambiguous. Germline values: CDR1 MNHNS, CDR2 SASEGT. Trimming removed 6 bases at V and 4 bases at J, with 10 bases between. This CDR3 has 13 residues. CDR3 in amino acids: CASRQQLNQPQHF. CDR3 DNA sequence: TGTGCCAGCAGGCAACAGCTAAATCAGCCCCAGCATTTT.

This clonotype was seen a few times. The chain combines TRBV28 with TRBJ2-7; D uncertain. Deletions cut 3 bases from V and 3 bases from J, with 12 bases between. Germline V gene sequence: CDR1 MDHEN, CDR2 SYDVKM. The CDR3 totals 14 residues. As DNA, the CDR3 is TGTGCCAGCAGTTTCTTAAGACGAGGCTACGAGCAGTACTTC. It translates to CASSFLRRGYEQYF. The entire variable domain, with the rest obtained from reference TRBV28 and TRBJ2-7, is as follows: DVKVTQSSRYLVKRTGEKVFLECVQDMDHENMFWYRQDPGLGLRLIYFSYDVKMKEKGDIPEGYSVSREKKERFSLILESASTNQTSMYLCASSFLRRGYEQYFGPGTRLTVT.

Comments on this clonotype: A read error may be the cause here, since a much bigger clone is one base away. The gene calls are TRBV3-1 and TRBJ2-1, with D maybe TRBD1 (5 bases). CDR3 length: 15 residues. The V gene's germline CDR1 is LGHDT and CDR2 YNNKEL (reference sequence). The CDR3 loop reads CASGQGAHPKGEQFF. In nucleotides, the CDR3 is TGTGCCAGCGGCCAAGGGGCACATCCCAAGGGTGAGCAGTTCTTC.

In its sample, this clonotype was seen many times. The junction shows a germline mismatch at one end, possibly a read error. This chain links TRBV5-1 with TRBJ2-5; D call uncertain. From germline, CDR1 is SGHRS and CDR2 YFSETQ. The CDR3 runs 11 residues. CDR3 sequence: CASSFEETQYF. The DNA of the CDR3 is TGTGCCAGCAGCTTTGAAGAGACCCAGTACTTC.

For this clonotype: A read error may be the cause here, since a much bigger clone is one base away. The rearrangement joins TRBV11-2 to TRBJ2-3; no firm D call. The V gene's germline CDR1 is SGHAT and CDR2 FQNNGV. The CDR3 contains 12 residues. CDR3 bases: TGTACCAGCAGCGAAACTGGATTCCACCAGTATTTT. It codes for CTSSETGFHQYF. Complete variable domain (other parts from reference TRBV11-2 and TRBJ2-3): EAGVAQSPRYKIIEKRQSVAFWCNPISGHATLYWYQQILGQGPKLLIQFQNNGVVDDSQLPKDRFSAERLKGVDSTLKIQPAKLEDSAVYLCTSSETGFHQYFGPGTRLTVL.

In this sample, this clonotype turned up once. V usage is TRBV11-2 and J usage is TRBJ1-2; D uncertain. The CDR3 sequence is 16 residues long. Germline CDR1 is SGHAT and CDR2 is FQNNGV. Trimming stripped 5 bases from V and 0 bases from J, with 16 bases between. Here the CDR3 reads CASSPQYDPTNYGYTF. In nucleotides, the CDR3 is TGTGCCAGCAGCCCCCAATACGACCCAACTAACTATGGCTACACCTTC.

The sample holds a few counts of this clonotype. The chain has TRBV11-2 and TRBJ2-3; 10 positions match TRBD2. CDR3 size: 18 residues. CDR1 and CDR2 from the germline V gene are SGHAT and FQNNGV. The V gene end was trimmed by 5 bases and the J gene end by 0 bases; junction bases not matched to a gene: 11. CDR3: CASSRGLTSGISTDTQYF. Here the CDR3 DNA reads TGTGCCAGCAGCCGAGGACTTACTAGCGGGATTAGCACAGATACGCAGTATTTT.

This clonotype occurred a few times. The chain couples TRBV7-3 to TRBJ1-2; tentatively, D is TRBD1 (5 bases). Germline loops: CDR1 SGHTA, CDR2 FQGTGA. CDR3 length: 16 residues. V was pared by 5 bases and J by 2 bases, with 18 bases between. The CDR3 spells CASSPGGPEGNYGYTF. The CDR3 DNA is TGTGCCAGCAGCCCCGGGGGACCCGAGGGGAACTATGGCTACACCTTC. The variable domain in full, completed from reference TRBV7-3 and TRBJ1-2, reads GAGVSQTPSNKVTEKGKYVELRCDPISGHTALYWYRQSLGQGPEFLIYFQGTGAADDSGLPNDRFFAVRPEGSVSTLKIQRTERGDSAVYLCASSPGGPEGNYGYTFGSGTRLTVV.

Points on this clonotype: A much larger clone lies a single base off, so this may be a read error. The rearrangement uses TRBV3-1 and TRBJ1-1; tentatively, D is TRBD1 (5 bases). Germline assignment: CDR1 LGHDT and CDR2 YNNKEL (reference sequence). The CDR3 runs 14 residues. The CDR3 region is CVSRAGVWNTEAFF. CDR3 bases: TGTGTCAGCCGAGCGGGGGTTTGGAACACTGAAGCTTTCTTT.

Notes on this clonotype: Because it lacks the conserved phenylalanine or tryptophan at the end, this CDR3 is likely a read error. This chain uses TRBV3-1 with TRBJ2-5; TRBD2 matches at 7 bases. Germline values: CDR1 LGHDT, CDR2 YNNKEL (reference sequence). V trimming: 2 bases; J trimming: 2 bases; junction bases outside the gene matches: 8. The CDR3 contains 16 residues. CDR3 in amino acids: CASSQPGSSGQETQYL. The CDR3 coding sequence is TGTGCCAGCAGCCAACCGGGAAGTAGCGGGCAAGAGACCCAGTACCTC.

The chain is built from TRBV9 and TRBJ2-3, with D perhaps matching TRBD2 (5 bases). This CDR3 region has 15 residues. Germline loops: CDR1 SGDLS, CDR2 YYNGEE. Trimming removed 0 bases from V and 0 bases from J, with 8 bases in between. The CDR3 loop reads CASSVAPGSTDTQYF. In DNA form, the CDR3 reads TGTGCCAGCAGCGTAGCGCCGGGAAGCACAGATACGCAGTATTTT. The full variable domain, completed using reference TRBV9 and TRBJ2-3, is DSGVTQTPKHLITATGQRVTLRCSPRSGDLSVYWYQQSLDQGLQFLIQYYNGEERAKGNILERFSAQQFPDLHSELNLSSLELGDSALYFCASSVAPGSTDTQYFGPGTRLTVL.

V is TRBV27 and J is TRBJ2-7; D not resolved. Trimming shortened V by 0 bases and J by 3 bases, and 15 bases separated the two germline ends. CDR3 length equals 16 residues. CDR1 is MNHEY, CDR2 SMNVEV, per germline (reference sequence). The CDR3 protein is CASSLSPWEGYYEQYF. The CDR3, as DNA: TGTGCCAGCAGTTTATCCCCCTGGGAAGGGTACTACGAGCAGTACTTC.

This chain joins TRBV30 and TRBJ2-5; 9 bases match TRBD2. V was pared by 1 base and J by 5 bases, with 5 bases of the junction left unmatched. CDR3 length: 14 amino acids. Germline assignment: CDR1 GTSNPN and CDR2 SVGIG (reference sequence). The CDR3 sequence: CAWSEAGGWETQYF. DNA for the CDR3: TGTGCCTGGAGTGAAGCGGGAGGTTGGGAGACCCAGTACTTC.

This clonotype occurred a few times. J is TRBJ2-3 and V is TRBV6-2 or TRBV6-3, with a tentative D call TRBD1 (6 bases). V lost 7 bases and J 2 bases, leaving 19 bases between the germline ends. This CDR3 spans 16 amino acids. Germline V gene sequence: CDR1 MNHEY, CDR2 SVGEGT. CDR3 DNA: TGTGCCAGCAACCAATATAGGACAGACTCCACAGATACGCAGTATTTT. Translated, it gives CASNQYRTDSTDTQYF.

This clonotype was picked up many times. The V gene is TRBV30, the J gene TRBJ2-2; D ambiguous. This CDR3 spans 15 amino acids. CDR1 and CDR2 (germline): GTSNPN, SVGIG (reference sequence). CDR3 DNA: TGTGGTCACCAAAGGGAATCGCGGAACACCGGGGAGCTGTTTTTT. Its translation: CGHQRESRNTGELFF.

The V gene is TRBV4-1, the J gene TRBJ1-1; D is undetermined. CDR1 is MGHRA, CDR2 YSYEKL, per germline. The CDR3 spans 18 residues. The germline V and J ends were trimmed by 1 base and 4 bases, with 22 bases remaining between them. CDR3 coding DNA: TGCGCCAGCAGCCAAGGTCGGGGTCGAGGAGGACCGGGCACTGAAGCTTTCTTT. Translating gives CASSQGRGRGGPGTEAFF.